The next 12 T cell receptor beta chains were all read from a single sample in a study of blood T cell repertoires in COVID-19. Sequenced by immunoSEQ multiplex PCR; TCRdb stores in-frame clones only, minus some. The data contain about half a million clones, less than 90% of them singletons. The sample taken for sequencing was PBMCs or T cells enriched from blood (not recorded which). The receptor source for this set is a woman in her sixties who had recovered from COVID-19.

The chain recombines TRBV7-6 with TRBJ2-2, with D maybe TRBD2 (7 bases). This CDR3 has 16 amino acids. Germline loops: CDR1 SGHVS, CDR2 FNYEAQ. Trimming left V 0 bases short and J 6 bases short, with 14 bases between. CDR3 nucleotide sequence: TGTGCCAGCAGCTTAGCTCCACGGGGGGCCGCCGGGGAGCTGTTTTTT. This codes for CASSLAPRGAAGELFF.

This clone was detected only once. V usage is TRBV7-9 and J usage is TRBJ1-1; possible D gene TRBD1, 6 bases. The CDR3 sequence is 14 residues long. The germline V gene has CDR1 SEHNR and CDR2 FQNEAQ (reference sequence). V lost 5 bases, J lost 4 bases, and 14 bases lay in between. CDR3 amino acids: CASSRGGGSTEAFF. In DNA form, the CDR3 reads TGTGCCAGCAGCCGGGGAGGGGGTAGCACTGAAGCTTTCTTT.

V and J are TRBV10-3 and TRBJ1-1; 10 nucleotides agree with TRBD1. The trim removed 1 base at V and 5 bases at J, leaving 4 bases unmatched. Germline V gene data show CDR1 as ENHRY and CDR2 as SYGVKD. The CDR3 spans 15 residues. In DNA form, the CDR3 reads TGTGCCATCAGTGAGTTGACAGGGGGCAGAACTGAAGCTTTCTTT. This encodes CAISELTGGRTEAFF.

V is TRBV10-3 and J is TRBJ2-7; 7 bases fit TRBD2. The CDR3 is 14 amino acids. CDR1 ENHRY and CDR2 SYGVKD come from the germline V gene. Losses at the gene ends were 6 bases for V and 5 bases for J; bases not matched to a gene: 10. Here the CDR3 DNA reads TGTGCCATCAGCGACTCCGGGACTATACACGAGCAGTACGTC. It is translated as CAISDSGTIHEQYV.

The CDR3 DNA is TGCGCCAGCAGCCCTGGAGGGACAGCCTACACAGATACGCAGTATTTT. It translates to CASSPGGTAYTDTQYF. The genes are TRBV5-1 and TRBJ2-3, with D possibly matching TRBD1 (7 bases). The CDR3 sequence is 16 residues long. With 4 bases removed from V and 2 bases from J, the gap between germline ends came to 17 bases. CDR1 and CDR2 from the germline V gene are SGHRS and YFSETQ.

The chain recombines TRBV7-8 with TRBJ2-3, with 12 bases identical to TRBD2. V was clipped by 5 bases and J by 5 bases; unmatched bases: 17. This CDR3 region has 19 residues. Germline V CDR1 and CDR2: SGHVS, FQNEAQ. CDR3 sequence (DNA): TGTGCCAGCAGCACACCGTTACTATGGACTAGCGGGGCCATAGATACGCAGTATTTT. As protein: CASSTPLLWTSGAIDTQYF.

In its sample, this clone was seen once. CDR3 sequence (DNA): TGTGCCAGCAACGTTCTCGACAGGGGCGTATATGGCTACACCTTC. The encoded protein is CASNVLDRGVYGYTF. V gene TRBV2 combines with J gene TRBJ1-2; 8 nucleotides agree with TRBD1. Germline-derived CDR1 and CDR2 are SNHLY and FYNNEI. The CDR3 is 15 residues long. Germline trimming cut 7 bases from V and 5 bases from J; bases unmatched to any gene: 12.

The chain couples TRBV5-1 to TRBJ2-1; the match to TRBD2 covers 15 bases. J lost 8 bases, V lost 4 bases, and 10 bases had no gene match. The CDR3 contains 17 residues. Germline assignment: CDR1 SGHRS and CDR2 YFSETQ. In nucleotides, the CDR3 is TGCGCCAGCAGCCGCCGGACTAGCGGGGGGGCTGGTGATGAGCAGTTCTTC. Translation: CASSRRTSGGAGDEQFF. The full variable domain, its missing parts supplied by reference TRBV5-1 and TRBJ2-1, is KAGVTQTPRYLIKTRGQQVTLSCSPISGHRSVSWYQQTPGQGLQFLFEYFSETQRNKGNFPGRFSGRQFSNSRSEMNVSTLELGDSALYLCASSRRTSGGAGDEQFFGPGTRLTVL.

The chain combines TRBV19 with TRBJ1-5, with TRBD1 matching 9 bases. The CDR3 loop spans 15 amino acids. Germline V gives CDR1 LNHDA, CDR2 SQIVND (reference sequence). V shed 6 bases, J shed 1 base, and the junction held 4 bases outside the gene matches. CDR3 protein: CASRVQGASNQPQHF. The CDR3 DNA follows: TGTGCCAGTAGAGTACAGGGGGCAAGCAATCAGCCCCAGCATTTT.

V usage is TRBV5-1 and J usage is TRBJ1-2; 8 bases align to TRBD1. Looked up from germline, CDR1 is SGHRS and CDR2 is YFSETQ. Trimming removed 4 bases from V and 1 base from J; junction bases left unmatched: 6. This CDR3 is 15 amino acids long. CDR3 DNA sequence: TGCGCCAGCAGCCCAGGACAGGGCCATAACTATGGCTACACCTTC. As protein: CASSPGQGHNYGYTF.

V is TRBV3-1 (or the pseudogene TRBV3-2) and J is TRBJ2-5; 7 bases fit TRBD2. Trimming removed 5 bases from V and 8 bases from J; junction bases left unmatched: 14. Germline CDR1 reads LGHDT; CDR2 reads YNNKEL (reference sequence). This CDR3 has 15 amino acids. The CDR3 sequence is CASSARDSREETQYF. CDR3 sequence (DNA): TGTGCCAGCAGCGCCCGGGACTCCCGGGAGGAAACCCAGTACTTC.

In its sample, this clone was seen once. This rearrangement joins TRBV5-1 to TRBJ2-7; D is perhaps TRBD2 (5 bases). Deletions cut 5 bases from V and 2 bases from J, with 14 bases between. This CDR3 is 14 amino acids long. Germline values: CDR1 SGHRS, CDR2 YFSETQ. CDR3 region: CASSAGRAPYEQYF. CDR3 DNA sequence: TGCGCCAGCAGTGCGGGTCGTGCCCCCTACGAGCAGTACTTC.